This T cell receptor (beta chain) was found in a study of shared clonotypes between healthy human individuals. Deep-level settings were used for running the assay. Authors' data handling: Junction-only immunoSEQ sequences carried no quality scores, so filtering differed. The assay was immunoSEQ multiplex PCR, and TCRdb's table has in-frame clones only and misses some. V, J and clone size reflect that table, while D and trimming were determined from the DNA. The table has over 2,000,000 clones, 93% seen once. CDR1 MNHEY and CDR2 SVGAGI come from the germline V gene. V was shortened by 7 bases and J by 2 bases, with 15 bases between the two germline ends. The CDR3 totals 15 residues. Naive CD8 isolation took CD45RO-negative cells positively selected for CCR7 and excluded terminally differentiated effector memory CD45RA+ cells. HIV-negative, healthy adults without recent acute infections or vaccinations were the donors.

This rearrangement joins TRBV6-5 to TRBJ2-1, with a weak D call TRBD2 (6 bases). The sequenced sample consisted of naive CD8+ T cells from PBMCs. This sequence originates from a man aged 18 to 30 in good health. Some clones in this sample may be carry-over from other donors' samples. CDR3 in amino acids: CASTLDGSAYNEQFF. The CDR3 DNA reads as TGTGCCAGCACCCTCGACGGGAGCGCCTACAATGAGCAGTTCTTC.